A single sample is the source of the 18 T cell receptor beta chains below, sequenced in a study of beta chain features in type 1 diabetes. Antigens of these TCRs are unknown. Findings and caveats of the study: Researchers report that Type 1 diabetes patients had moderately but significantly shorter TCRB CDR3s across all four CD4+ subsets.

Expressed TCRB transcripts were sequenced because the entire RNA isolate underwent reverse transcription. Profiling relied on immunoSEQ multiplex PCR, and the TCRdb table lists in-frame clones only, not all of them. The data show approximately 160,000 clones, around 10% seen once. The sequencing input was central memory CD4+ T cells from blood. Receptor source: a man younger than 45 with type 1 diabetes.

V gene TRBV4-2 combines with J gene TRBJ1-3; D ambiguous. CDR3 length: 16 residues. V was clipped by 0 bases and J by 0 bases, with 9 bases between them. Germline V CDR1 and CDR2: LGHNA, YNFKEQ. The CDR3 sequence: CASSQDPNYSGNTIYF. CDR3 nucleotides: TGTGCCAGCAGCCAAGATCCCAACTACTCTGGAAACACCATATATTTT.

This chain connects TRBV25-1 to TRBJ2-7; D is unclear. The CDR3 length is 14 residues. Germline V gene sequence: CDR1 MGHDK, CDR2 SYGVNS. Trimming took 4 bases from V and 0 from J, leaving 10 bases between them. In nucleotides, the CDR3 is TGTGCCAGCAGTGTTACTGAGAGCTCCTACGAGCAGTACTTC. Translation: CASSVTESSYEQYF.

Only a few counts were recorded for this clone. The chain couples TRBV29-1 to TRBJ2-3; 9 bases align to TRBD2. The V and J ends lost 7 bases and 4 bases, in that order; junction bases with no gene match: 9. Germline loops: CDR1 SQVTM, CDR2 ANQGSEA. The CDR3 totals 14 residues. The CDR3 region has the DNA TGCAGCGCCCTAGGCGGGAGGGGTGCAGATACGCAGTATTTT. Translating it yields CSALGGRGADTQYF.

The sample holds a few counts of this clone. CDR3: CASTPAGLENIQYF. DNA of the CDR3: TGTGCCAGCACCCCCGCGGGACTAGAAAACATTCAGTACTTC. The gene calls are TRBV28 and TRBJ2-4, with TRBD2 matching over 8 bases. The CDR3 loop spans 14 amino acids. Germline CDR1 and CDR2: MDHEN and SYDVKM. Unmatched junction bases numbered 7, after V lost 7 bases and J lost 5 bases.

The sample holds a few counts of this clone. The chain joins TRBV28 to TRBJ2-2, with 11 bases aligning to TRBD1. Germline trimming cut 5 bases from V and 7 bases from J; bases unmatched to any gene: 6. The CDR3 is 15 amino acids. CDR1 and CDR2 (germline): MDHEN, SYDVKM. CDR3 loop: CASSPGQGEVGELFF. DNA of the CDR3: TGTGCCAGCAGTCCGGGACAGGGGGAGGTCGGGGAGCTGTTTTTT.

The chain is built from TRBV19 and TRBJ1-1, with 7 bases that match TRBD1. CDR3 length equals 14 residues. Germline CDR1 is LNHDA and CDR2 is SQIVND (reference sequence). Trimming removed 8 bases from V and 5 bases from J; junction bases left unmatched: 11. This chain's CDR3 is CASSTGARKTEAFF. CDR3 nucleotides: TGTGCCAGTTCTACAGGGGCACGTAAGACTGAAGCTTTCTTT.

V is TRBV20-1 and J is TRBJ2-7; no clear D. Germline assignment: CDR1 DFQATT and CDR2 SNEGSKA (reference sequence). The V end lost 6 bases, the J end lost 2 bases, and 8 bases lay between the germline ends. This CDR3 spans 11 amino acids. The CDR3: CSALIAYEQYF. CDR3 DNA: TGCAGTGCCCTTATAGCCTACGAGCAGTACTTC.

The rearrangement links TRBV5-4 to TRBJ2-7; TRBD2 aligns across 7 bases. V was pared by 3 bases and J by 7 bases, with 19 bases of the junction left unmatched. The CDR3 totals 17 residues. Germline V lookup: CDR1 SGHNT, CDR2 YYREEE (reference sequence). This CDR3 reads CASSSQRLREGSEEQYF. CDR3 bases: TGTGCCAGCAGCTCCCAGAGATTGAGGGAGGGCTCTGAAGAGCAGTACTTC.

This clone appeared a few times. CDR3 DNA sequence: TGTGCCAGCAGTCGACAGGGTCCCTCGCGGGAGCAGTACTTC. Translated: CASSRQGPSREQYF. This chain connects TRBV7-9 to TRBJ2-7; TRBD1 matches at 7 bases. The trim removed 6 bases at V and 7 bases at J, leaving 12 bases unmatched. Germline CDR1 is SEHNR and CDR2 is FQNEAQ (reference sequence). The CDR3 spans 14 residues. Looking up the rest from reference TRBV7-9 and TRBJ2-7 gives the full variable domain: DTGVSQNPRHKITKRGQNVTFRCDPISEHNRLYWYRQTLGQGPEFLTYFQNEAQLEKSRLLSDRFSAERPKGSFSTLEIQRTEQGDSAMYLCASSRQGPSREQYFGPGTRLTVT.

Only a few counts were recorded for this clone. The V call is TRBV6-5, the J call TRBJ1-1, with TRBD1 identical over 10 bases. Germline CDR1 and CDR2: MNHEY and SVGAGI. The CDR3 runs 14 residues. J lost 6 bases, V lost 7 bases, and 8 bases had no gene match. The CDR3 coding sequence is TGTGCCAGCACTAAGGACAGGGGGTCGGCTGAAGCTTTCTTT. Its protein product is CASTKDRGSAEAFF.

This chain connects TRBV6-4 to TRBJ2-1; 11 bases are shared with TRBD2. Germline-derived CDR1 and CDR2 are MRHNA and SNTAGT. Trimming at V came to 6 bases and at J to 7 bases, leaving 8 bases not matched to a gene. The CDR3 runs to 15 residues. CDR3 protein: CASRKTSGRLNEQFF. CDR3 DNA sequence: TGTGCCAGCAGAAAAACTAGCGGGAGATTAAATGAGCAGTTCTTC.

V usage is TRBV11-2 and J usage is TRBJ2-2; D is undetermined. The germline V and J ends were trimmed by 2 bases and 8 bases, with 3 bases remaining between them. Germline CDR1 and CDR2: SGHAT and FQNNGV. This CDR3 has 11 amino acids. CDR3 bases: TGTGCCAGCAGCTTATATGGGGAGCTGTTTTTT. Protein product: CASSLYGELFF. Using reference TRBV11-2 and TRBJ2-2 for the parts outside the CDR3, the full variable domain is EAGVAQSPRYKIIEKRQSVAFWCNPISGHATLYWYQQILGQGPKLLIQFQNNGVVDDSQLPKDRFSAERLKGVDSTLKIQPAKLEDSAVYLCASSLYGELFFGEGSRLTVL.

The CDR3 loop reads CASSQDTAGGNTGELFF. The CDR3 nucleotides read TGTGCCAGCAGCCAAGATACGGCGGGTGGGAACACCGGGGAGCTGTTTTTT. The rearrangement links TRBV4-2 to TRBJ2-2, with a possible D match to TRBD2 (5 bases). The CDR3 extends over 17 amino acids. V was clipped by 0 bases and J by 1 base, with 12 bases between them. The germline V gene encodes CDR1 LGHNA and CDR2 YNFKEQ.

V is TRBV27 and J is TRBJ2-1, with TRBD2 as a possible D gene (5 bases). The CDR3 runs to 13 residues. V was trimmed by 1 base and J by 9 bases, leaving 10 bases between them. The germline CDR1 and CDR2 sequences are MNHEY and SMNVEV (reference sequence). The CDR3, as DNA: TGTGCCAGCAGTTTATTTGAGGGAGCTGAGCAGTTCTTC. It encodes CASSLFEGAEQFF.

This rearrangement joins TRBV11-2 to TRBJ1-5; 9 bases are a match to TRBD1. V shed 6 bases, J shed 0 bases, and the junction held 9 bases outside the gene matches. This CDR3 has 17 residues. In germline, CDR1 is SGHAT, CDR2 FQNNGV. CDR3 in DNA: TGTGCCAGCAGGAGCCGGGACAGGGTATATAGCAATCAGCCCCAGCATTTT. Residues: CASRSRDRVYSNQPQHF.

V is TRBV13 and J is TRBJ2-1, with D perhaps TRBD2 (6 bases). Germline V gives CDR1 PRHDT, CDR2 FYEKMQ (reference sequence). The length of the CDR3 is 14 residues. V lost 1 base, J lost 8 bases, and 12 bases lay in between. DNA for the CDR3: TGTGCCAGCAGCTTAGACGGGAGTAAGTATGAGCAGTTCTTC. As protein: CASSLDGSKYEQFF.

CDR3 coding DNA: TGTGCCAGCAGCTTGCAACGAGGCTATGGCTACACCTTC. Its translation: CASSLQRGYGYTF. The chain links TRBV5-6 to TRBJ1-2; D not certain. Between the trimmed V and J ends, which lost 1 base and 4 bases, there was a span of 8 bases. Germline V lookup: CDR1 SGHDT, CDR2 YYEEEE. The CDR3 has 13 amino acids. The full variable domain, rest sourced from reference TRBV5-6 and TRBJ1-2, is DAGVTQSPTHLIKTRGQQVTLRCSPKSGHDTVSWYQQALGQGPQFIFQYYEEEERQRGNFPDRFSGHQFPNYSSELNVNALLLGDSALYLCASSLQRGYGYTFGSGTRLTVV.

Only a few counts were recorded for this clone. CDR3 DNA sequence: TGTGCCAGCAGCAGAGGACACGGCGAGACCCAGTACTTC. Amino acid sequence: CASSRGHGETQYF. This chain connects TRBV7-2 to TRBJ2-5, with D possibly matching TRBD1 (5 bases). Germline V gives CDR1 SGHTA, CDR2 FQGNSA. V gave up 5 bases and J gave up 5 bases, with 12 bases separating them. The CDR3 is 13 amino acids.